The subject of this entry is one TCR beta chain. What it recognizes is unknown. Expressed TCRB transcripts were sequenced, since all the RNA that had been isolated was reverse transcribed. Naive, central memory and regulatory T cell samples yielded around 3.3 million reads on average. Sequenced by immunoSEQ multiplex PCR; TCRdb stores in-frame clones only, minus some. Among tens of thousands of clones, roughly 70% were seen once, and the ten largest hold around 1.7%. This CDR3 is built from 12 residues. Deletions cut 1 base from V and 6 bases from J, with 9 bases between. CDR1 is GTSNPN, CDR2 SVGIG, per germline (reference sequence). This specimen comes from a study of beta chain features in type 1 diabetes. Overall study context: All samples together contributed about 100,000,000 sorted cells for examination.

Findings and caveats of the study: Type 1 diabetes patients had TCRB CDR3s that were shorter (moderately but significantly so) in all four CD4+ subsets.

Stem cell-like memory, regulatory, central memory and naive CD4+ cells were sorted via CD45RO/CCR7/CD25/CD127/CD95/CD27. Post-sort purity exceeded 98% for all sorted populations. This chain links TRBV30 with TRBJ1-2, with TRBD1 as a possible D gene (6 bases). The sequenced sample was Tregs from blood. This TCR derives from a man aged 25-45 years with type 1 diabetes. Some clones in this sample may be carry-over from other donors' samples. The CDR3 spells CAWSGGGDGYTF. As DNA, the CDR3 is TGTGCCTGGAGTGGGGGGGGCGATGGCTACACCTTC.